The 24 T cell receptor beta chains below come from one sample, sequenced in a study of spatial heterogeneity in lung cancer. Time point noted: sample taken at primary tumor resection. Whole RNA obtained from tumor, nontumor lung or frozen PBMC underwent sequencing without sorting. One entry per CDR3 protein, called by TCRdb with MiXCR from the 5' RACE reads. The sample contains tens of thousands of distinct CDR3 sequences, roughly 12% of which appear only once. Sequenced here: PBMCs, sampled at surgery. These receptor sequences come from a male donor with early-stage non-small cell lung cancer.

This clonotype was found a few times. The V and J genes are TRBV18 and TRBJ1-5; no clear D. CDR3 size: 15 residues. Trimming cost V 3 bases and J 7 bases, with 16 bases left between them. Germline CDR1 reads KGHSH; CDR2 reads LQKENI. CDR3: CASSPSAGIGQPQHF. DNA for the CDR3: TGTGCCAGCTCACCGAGTGCCGGGATCGGCCAGCCCCAGCATTTT.

This clonotype was found many times. This rearrangement joins TRBV5-1 to TRBJ1-1, with D maybe TRBD1 (6 bases). Per germline, CDR1 SGHRS and CDR2 YFSETQ. The length of the CDR3 is 13 residues. The ends were cut back, 9 bases at V and 0 bases at J, with 12 bases in the middle. CDR3 residues: CATKQGLNTEAFF. CDR3 nucleotides: TGCGCCACCAAACAGGGCTTGAACACTGAAGCTTTCTTT.

This clonotype has only a few counts. The chain links TRBV20-1 to TRBJ2-7; D could derive from TRBD1 or TRBD2 (6 bases each). Germline CDR1 and CDR2: DFQATT and SNEGSKA (reference sequence). The CDR3 contains 16 residues. V dropped 0 bases and J dropped 0 bases, with 15 bases sitting between them. CDR3: CSAREAGGTSSYEQYF. CDR3 DNA sequence: TGCAGTGCTAGAGAGGCTGGCGGGACAAGCTCCTACGAGCAGTACTTC.

This clonotype has ten or more counts. The chain recombines TRBV7-2 with TRBJ2-1; possible D gene TRBD1, 5 bases. Germline CDR1 and CDR2: SGHTA and FQGNSA. The CDR3 runs to 12 residues. The V end lost 4 bases, the J end lost 7 bases, and 8 bases lay between the germline ends. CDR3 residues: CASSSYRNEQFF. As DNA, the CDR3 is TGTGCCAGCAGCTCGTACAGGAATGAGCAGTTCTTC.

This clonotype was found a few times. The gene calls are TRBV15 and TRBJ2-1; possible D gene TRBD2, 5 bases. The germline gives CDR1 LNHNV, CDR2 YYDKDF (reference sequence). The V end was cut by 4 bases, the J end by 9 bases, with 13 bases between. This CDR3 is built from 13 residues. DNA for the CDR3: TGTGCCACCAGCACCGACTATCCTACTGAGCAGTTCTTC. It specifies CATSTDYPTEQFF.

This clonotype was recorded at least ten times. This chain connects TRBV7-8 to TRBJ2-5, with D possibly TRBD1 on 5 matching bases. Trimming cost V 1 base and J 2 bases, with 17 bases left between them. Germline CDR1 and CDR2: SGHVS and FQNEAQ. CDR3 length equals 17 residues. CDR3 protein: CASSLEGPTVPQETQYF. The CDR3 nucleotides read TGTGCCAGCAGCTTAGAGGGTCCGACAGTACCACAAGAGACCCAGTACTTC.

This clonotype was detected only once. This chain uses TRBV2 with TRBJ2-7; D is uncertain. This CDR3 spans 12 amino acids. Germline V gene lookup returns CDR1 SNHLY and CDR2 FYNNEI. V lost 4 bases and J 7 bases, leaving 11 bases between the germline ends. The CDR3: CASSVGTSEQYF. The CDR3 DNA reads TGTGCCAGCAGTGTAGGCACATCGGAGCAGTACTTC.

This clonotype came up many times. This sequence joins TRBV29-1 and TRBJ2-3; no clear D gene. Germline CDR1 SQVTM, CDR2 ANQGSEA. The V gene lost 4 bases and the J gene lost 4 bases, with 3 bases spanning the gap. The CDR3 has 10 amino acids. In DNA, the CDR3 is TGCAGCGTTGGTCCAGATACGCAGTATTTT. This translates into CSVGPDTQYF.

The sample holds a few counts of this clonotype. The chain employs TRBV5-1 and TRBJ2-5; D gene unclear. CDR1 and CDR2 from the germline V gene are SGHRS and YFSETQ. Trimming took off 0 bases at V and 5 bases at J, with 14 bases between the two ends. This CDR3 comprises 15 residues. As DNA, the CDR3 is TGCGCCAGCAGCTTGGAGGGTTCTAACTTTGAGACCCAGTACTTC. The encoded protein is CASSLEGSNFETQYF.

This sequence joins TRBV20-1 and TRBJ2-7; D gene ambiguous. Germline CDR1 and CDR2: DFQATT and SNEGSKA (reference sequence). CDR3 length: 15 residues. The V and J ends lost 3 bases and 3 bases respectively, with 18 bases between them. CDR3 DNA sequence: TGCAGTGCTAGCCCTTTAAGCGTTTTAGGCTACGAGCAGTACTTC. Its translation: CSASPLSVLGYEQYF.

This clonotype has ten or more counts. The CDR3 region is CASSLDYPFNEQFF. The DNA for the CDR3 is TGTGCCAGCAGTCTGGACTACCCATTCAATGAGCAGTTCTTC. The rearrangement joins TRBV6-2 or TRBV6-3 to TRBJ2-1, with D possibly being TRBD2 (6 bases). The germline V gene has CDR1 MNHEY and CDR2 SVGEGT. Between the trimmed V and J ends, which lost 5 bases and 6 bases, there was a span of 14 bases. The CDR3 covers 14 residues.

This clonotype showed up just a few times. The chain combines TRBV6-6 with TRBJ2-7; tentative D call: TRBD2 (5 bases). Germline CDR1 reads MNHNY; CDR2 reads SVGAGI (reference sequence). There are 12 residues in the CDR3. Deletions cut 0 bases from V and 5 bases from J, with 5 bases between. The CDR3 here is CASSYSSDEQYF. In nucleotides, the CDR3 is TGTGCCAGCAGTTACTCTAGCGACGAGCAGTACTTC.

This clonotype was seen repeatedly, ten times or more. The J gene is TRBJ2-5, the V gene TRBV7-3, with 8 positions matching TRBD1. The CDR3 runs to 18 residues. Germline trimming cut 5 bases from V and 5 bases from J; bases unmatched to any gene: 19. Per the germline V gene, CDR1 is SGHTA and CDR2 is FQGTGA. The CDR3 region is CASSPHQGASSALETQYF. CDR3 sequence (DNA): TGTGCCAGCAGCCCCCACCAGGGGGCCTCCTCCGCCCTTGAGACCCAGTACTTC. Variable domain in full (rest from reference TRBV7-3 and TRBJ2-5): GAGVSQTPSNKVTEKGKYVELRCDPISGHTALYWYRQSLGQGPEFLIYFQGTGAADDSGLPNDRFFAVRPEGSVSTLKIQRTERGDSAVYLCASSPHQGASSALETQYFGPGTRLLVL.

This clonotype was detected ten times or more. The V call is TRBV6-2 or TRBV6-3, the J call TRBJ2-6; TRBD1 agrees at 8 bases. The CDR3 loop spans 17 amino acids. V was pared by 6 bases and J by 0 bases, with 7 bases of the junction left unmatched. Germline lookup yields CDR1 MNHEY and CDR2 SVGEGT. CDR3 coding DNA: TGTGCCAGCAGGCCCGGGACAGGAAACTCTGGGGCCAACGTCCTGACTTTC. Translation gives CASRPGTGNSGANVLTF.

The chain combines TRBV28 with TRBJ2-5, with TRBD1 identical over 7 bases. Germline CDR1 is MDHEN and CDR2 is SYDVKM. The ends lost 3 bases at V and 5 bases at J; junction bases unmatched: 9. The CDR3 has 15 residues. The CDR3 loop is CASSFLTGLTETQYF. The CDR3 nucleotides are TGTGCCAGCAGTTTCCTGACAGGGCTTACGGAGACCCAGTACTTC.

This rearrangement joins TRBV27 to TRBJ2-2, with 7 bases lining up with TRBD1. CDR1 is MNHEY, CDR2 SMNVEV, per germline (reference sequence). Germline trimming cut 6 bases from V and 1 base from J; bases unmatched to any gene: 11. The CDR3 totals 17 residues. As DNA, the CDR3 is TGTGCCAGCAGCAAAAGATTCGGGACAGTGAACACCGGGGAGCTGTTTTTT. Amino acid sequence: CASSKRFGTVNTGELFF.

In this sample, this clonotype turned up many times. This chain links TRBV6-2 or TRBV6-3 with TRBJ2-2; TRBD2 is a possible D gene (5 bases). The length of the CDR3 is 14 residues. V lost 10 bases and J lost 5, with 17 bases in between. Germline V gene data show CDR1 as MNHEY and CDR2 as SVGEGT. The chain's CDR3 is CAMRENVVTGELFF. The CDR3 DNA is TGTGCCATGAGGGAGAATGTCGTTACCGGGGAGCTGTTTTTT.

This rearrangement joins TRBV28 to TRBJ1-1; D perhaps matches TRBD1 (6 bases). Trimming stripped 8 bases from V and 7 bases from J, with 20 bases between. The germline V gene has CDR1 MDHEN and CDR2 SYDVKM. The CDR3 runs to 14 residues. The CDR3 region is CASYRAVDPLEAFF. In DNA form, the CDR3 reads TGTGCCAGCTACAGGGCCGTGGATCCTCTTGAAGCTTTCTTT.

This clonotype came up many times. The rearrangement joins TRBV27 to TRBJ2-7; 7 bases are a match to TRBD2. The J segment lost 6 bases and the V segment lost 4 bases, leaving 6 bases of the junction unmatched. This CDR3 is built from 13 residues. Germline V gene data show CDR1 as MNHEY and CDR2 as SMNVEV (reference sequence). CDR3 residues: CASSSWGGGEQYF. The CDR3 coding sequence is TGTGCCAGCAGTTCCTGGGGCGGGGGCGAGCAGTACTTC.

This clonotype was detected only a few times. This chain joins TRBV7-2 and TRBJ1-3; no definite D call. Germline V gene sequence: CDR1 SGHTA, CDR2 FQGNSA. The V end was cut by 1 base, the J end by 0 bases, with 7 bases between. The CDR3 runs to 15 residues. CDR3 region: CASSLDGSSGNTIYF. DNA for the CDR3: TGTGCCAGCAGCTTAGACGGCAGCTCTGGAAACACCATATATTTT.

As DNA, the CDR3 is TGTGCCATCAGTGAAGAGGGGACAAAAGTTCGTCATGAGCAGTTCTTC. It yields the protein CAISEEGTKVRHEQFF. This chain connects TRBV10-3 to TRBJ2-1; possible D gene TRBD1, 6 bases. CDR3 length: 16 residues. Trimming took off 3 bases at V and 8 bases at J, with 20 bases between the two ends. Germline V CDR1 and CDR2: ENHRY, SYGVKD.

There are a few counts of this clonotype. DNA of the CDR3: TGCGCCAGCAGCCAAGATCGAAGCCGGGATGAGCAGTTCTTC. It translates to CASSQDRSRDEQFF. The rearrangement links TRBV4-3 to TRBJ2-1, with D uncertain. The CDR3 loop spans 14 amino acids. From germline, CDR1 is LGHNA and CDR2 YSLEER. V shed 0 bases and J shed 8 bases, with 11 bases lying between them.

The chain uses TRBV7-9 and TRBJ2-3; the match to TRBD2 covers 11 bases. From germline, CDR1 is SEHNR and CDR2 FQNEAQ (reference sequence). The V and J ends lost 0 bases and 4 bases, in that order; junction bases with no gene match: 9. The CDR3 is made up of 18 amino acids. The CDR3 is CASSLAQLTSGAPDTQYF. The DNA of the CDR3 is TGTGCCAGCAGCTTAGCGCAGTTGACTAGCGGGGCGCCAGATACGCAGTATTTT.

This clonotype was recorded at least ten times. The chain is built from TRBV20-1 and TRBJ1-3; D perhaps matches TRBD1 (5 bases). This CDR3 is 14 amino acids long. Looked up from germline, CDR1 is DFQATT and CDR2 is SNEGSKA (reference sequence). Trimming shortened V by 6 bases and J by 4 bases, and 16 bases separated the two germline ends. Here the CDR3 reads CSASGPVSGNTIYF. The CDR3 DNA reads as TGCAGTGCCTCAGGGCCGGTGTCCGGAAACACCATATATTTT.